These 19 T cell receptor beta chains share one sample of origin, sequenced in a study of T cell responses to AZD1222 COVID-19 vaccine. TCRdb keeps only in-frame clones here, not all; method: immunoSEQ multiplex PCR. Of some 80,000 clones in the sample, approximately 88% are singletons; the top ten hold about a tenth. This sample comprised peripheral blood, obtained 28 days after the second dose of the MenACWY control vaccine. Receptor source: an adult who received the MenACWY meningococcal vaccine as a control.

As DNA, the CDR3 is TGTGCCAGCAGCCGAGGGGGGCTTAATGAGCAGTTCTTC. This sequence encodes CASSRGGLNEQFF. This chain links TRBV4-2 with TRBJ2-1; perhaps D is TRBD1 or TRBD2 (6 bases each). V lost 4 bases to trimming and J lost 7 bases, with 11 bases between them. The CDR3 is made up of 13 amino acids. In germline, CDR1 is LGHNA, CDR2 YNFKEQ.

The J gene is TRBJ2-2, the V gene TRBV9; TRBD2 matches 13 bases. Germline V gives CDR1 SGDLS, CDR2 YYNGEE. The CDR3 loop spans 17 amino acids. After removal of 4 bases from V and 4 bases from J, the junction contained 7 bases not matched to a gene. DNA for the CDR3: TGTGCCAGCAGCCCGGGACTAGCGGGGTACCTCACCGGGGAGCTGTTTTTT. This encodes CASSPGLAGYLTGELFF.

This clone was picked up one time. The chain joins TRBV10-3 to TRBJ2-7; the D is unclear. This CDR3 is built from 11 residues. The V and J ends lost 5 bases and 5 bases respectively, with 7 bases between them. Per germline, CDR1 ENHRY and CDR2 SYGVKD. Here the CDR3 DNA reads TGTGCCATCAGTTCTCGGGACGAGCAGTACTTC. Translating gives CAISSRDEQYF.

The chain links TRBV9 to TRBJ1-2; D is possibly TRBD1 (5 bases). CDR1 and CDR2 from the germline V gene are SGDLS and YYNGEE. This CDR3 has 15 residues. V was trimmed by 3 bases and J by 5 bases, leaving 17 bases between them. The CDR3, as DNA: TGTGCCAGCAGCGCACAATTAACAGGAGAGTATGGCTACACCTTC. The encoded protein is CASSAQLTGEYGYTF.

In DNA, the CDR3 is TGTGCCTGGAGCGGACAGTCGAACACTGAAGCTTTCTTT. Translating it yields CAWSGQSNTEAFF. The chain recombines TRBV30 with TRBJ1-1, with a possible D match to TRBD1 (6 bases). Trimming took off 3 bases at V and 1 base at J, with 9 bases between the two ends. Looked up from germline, CDR1 is GTSNPN and CDR2 is SVGIG (reference sequence). The CDR3 covers 13 residues.

The rearrangement uses TRBV6-5 and TRBJ1-6; a possible D gene is TRBD1 (6 bases). This CDR3 contains 14 residues. The V end lost 6 bases, the J end lost 12 bases, and 18 bases lay between the germline ends. Per the germline V gene, CDR1 is MNHEY and CDR2 is SVGAGI. The CDR3, as DNA: TGTGCCAGCAGAGCCGGGACAACATCAGTACCCCTCCACTTT. This codes for CASRAGTTSVPLHF.

This sequence joins TRBV29-1 and TRBJ1-2; 9 positions agree with TRBD1. The ends lost 4 bases at V and 8 bases at J; junction bases unmatched: 8. The germline V gene has CDR1 SQVTM and CDR2 ANQGSEA. The CDR3 length is 13 residues. CDR3 DNA: TGCAGCGTTGGGGACAGGGTCGGTTTCGGCTACACCTTC. Translating gives CSVGDRVGFGYTF. Drawing the rest from reference TRBV29-1 and TRBJ1-2, the complete variable domain is SAVISQKPSRDICQRGTSLTIQCQVDSQVTMMFWYRQQPGQSLTLIATANQGSEATYESGFVIDKFPISRPNLTFSTLTVSNMSPEDSSIYLCSVGDRVGFGYTFGSGTRLTVV.

This clone was observed once. The rearrangement joins TRBV27 to TRBJ1-6; 9 bases align to TRBD1. The CDR3 consists of 16 residues. The germline gives CDR1 MNHEY, CDR2 SMNVEV (reference sequence). Trimming removed 8 bases from V and 3 bases from J; junction bases left unmatched: 8. The CDR3 nucleotides are TGTGCCAGCCACCCTACGGGACAGGGCTATAATTCACCCCTCCACTTT. It codes for CASHPTGQGYNSPLHF.

A word on this clone: At one of its ends the junction is not consistent with the germline gene, which may arise from a read error. This chain connects TRBV28 to TRBJ2-7, with a weak D call TRBD2 (6 bases). From germline, CDR1 is MDHEN and CDR2 SYDVKM. The CDR3 contains 13 residues. The CDR3 protein is CASSFVVRDFVSF. The CDR3 bases are TGTGCCAGCAGTTTCGTTGTAAGGGACTTCGTCTCGTTC.

This clone was seen a few times. Other DNA sequences from this sample encode an identical CDR3 as well. The gene calls are TRBV5-1 and TRBJ2-7; D might be TRBD2 (6 bases). V was clipped by 1 base and J by 2 bases, with 10 bases between them. Germline V gene data show CDR1 as SGHRS and CDR2 as YFSETQ. CDR3 length: 14 residues. CDR3 loop: CASSLLGGTYEQYF. CDR3 sequence (DNA): TGCGCCAGCAGCTTGCTCGGGGGTACCTACGAGCAGTACTTC.

J is TRBJ2-5 and V is TRBV5-1; TRBD1 aligns across 7 bases. Germline V gene lookup returns CDR1 SGHRS and CDR2 YFSETQ. J was trimmed by 4 bases and V by 0 bases; bases with no gene match: 6. This CDR3 is 15 amino acids long. The CDR3 loop is CASSLANDRAETQYF. CDR3 DNA sequence: TGCGCCAGCAGCTTGGCCAACGACAGGGCAGAGACCCAGTACTTC.

This chain links TRBV20-1 with TRBJ1-1; 7 nucleotides agree with TRBD1. Per germline, CDR1 DFQATT and CDR2 SNEGSKA (reference sequence). Germline trimming cut 3 bases from V and 3 bases from J; bases unmatched to any gene: 7. The CDR3 spans 14 residues. CDR3 amino acids: CSASRQGADTEAFF. The CDR3 nucleotides are TGCAGTGCTAGTCGACAGGGTGCTGACACTGAAGCTTTCTTT.

The CDR3 nucleotides are TGTGCCAGCAGAGTCCCAGGGGTGAGGGGAAACACCATATATTTT. Residues: CASRVPGVRGNTIYF. The chain employs TRBV28 and TRBJ1-3, with D possibly being TRBD1 (6 bases). CDR3 size: 15 residues. Germline V gene lookup returns CDR1 MDHEN and CDR2 SYDVKM. Trimming stripped 6 bases from V and 4 bases from J, with 16 bases between.

The chain combines TRBV19 with TRBJ1-5; TRBD1 agrees at 9 bases. The CDR3 extends over 14 amino acids. CDR1 and CDR2 from the germline V gene are LNHDA and SQIVND (reference sequence). Trimming at V came to 3 bases and at J to 6 bases, leaving 3 bases not matched to a gene. The CDR3 DNA follows: TGTGCCAGTAGTATCGGGACAGGGATTCAGCCCCAGCATTTT. Translated: CASSIGTGIQPQHF.

This clone was seen only once. V and J are TRBV7-9 and TRBJ1-5; 9 positions agree with TRBD1. CDR3 length: 15 amino acids. Germline lookup yields CDR1 SEHNR and CDR2 FQNEAQ (reference sequence). After removal of 3 bases from V and 6 bases from J, the junction contained 6 bases not matched to a gene. This CDR3 reads CASSFGTGSSQPQHF. DNA for the CDR3: TGTGCCAGCAGCTTCGGGACAGGGAGCTCTCAGCCCCAGCATTTT.

The chain links TRBV4-1 to TRBJ2-4, with TRBD2 matching 7 bases. The CDR3 runs to 15 residues. Germline CDR1 and CDR2: MGHRA and YSYEKL. Losses at the gene ends were 3 bases for V and 6 bases for J; bases not matched to a gene: 8. This CDR3 is CASSHQGGGVNIQYF. CDR3 coding DNA: TGCGCCAGCAGCCATCAAGGCGGGGGAGTAAACATTCAGTACTTC.

This clone was recorded only once. The CDR3 region is CASRDRQGSIEQFF. CDR3 in DNA: TGTGCCAGCAGAGATAGACAGGGATCAATTGAGCAGTTCTTC. The V gene is TRBV2, the J gene TRBJ2-1; the match to TRBD1 covers 7 bases. With V trimmed by 6 bases and J by 9 bases, 11 bases remained unmatched. The CDR3 loop spans 14 amino acids. Germline assignment: CDR1 SNHLY and CDR2 FYNNEI. Supplemented by reference TRBV2 and TRBJ2-1, the full variable domain reads EPEVTQTPSHQVTQMGQEVILRCVPISNHLYFYWYRQILGQKVEFLVSFYNNEISEKSEIFDDQFSVERPDGSNFTLKIRSTKLEDSAMYFCASRDRQGSIEQFFGPGTRLTVL.

V is TRBV12-3 or TRBV12-4 and J is TRBJ1-2; no reliable D call. The CDR3 length is 13 residues. V lost 3 bases, J lost 2 bases, and 7 bases lay in between. The CDR3 DNA follows: TGTGCCAGCAGTTTTTCCCTGAACTATGGCTACACCTTC. Protein sequence: CASSFSLNYGYTF.

This CDR3 is CASTIAMNTEAFF. CDR3 sequence (DNA): TGTGCCAGCACTATCGCTATGAACACTGAAGCTTTCTTT. The chain recombines TRBV5-4 with TRBJ1-1; D is undetermined. V lost 6 bases, J lost 0 bases, and 9 bases lay in between. The CDR3 extends over 13 amino acids. The germline CDR1 and CDR2 sequences are SGHNT and YYREEE (reference sequence).